These T cell receptor beta chains were read from a single sample in a study of T cells after yellow fever vaccination. TCRdb itself ran the 5' RACE reads through MiXCR, one entry per CDR3 protein. The sample holds 500,000 to 650,000 distinct CDR3 sequences, around a sixth seen once. Sequenced here: PBMCs, sampled less than 6 days after the first yellow fever vaccination. The receptors were sampled from a young man who received the YFV17D yellow fever vaccine. The CDR3 runs from the conserved cysteine through the conserved F or W. A D gene is named only where the DNA matches it firmly. Rows may omit the clone size; those that give it use once, few, many or a size class.

few,TRBJ1-3,TRBV9,-,TGTGCCAGCAGCCCAAGGGACCGCAGCTCTGGAAACACCATATATTTT,CASSPRDRSSGNTIYF
few,TRBJ1-5,TRBV7-2,-,TGTGCCAGCAGCTCCGGAGGGACCAGCAATCAGCCCCAGCATTTT,CASSSGGTSNQPQHF
-,TRBJ1-6,TRBV5-4,-,TGTGCCAGCAGCTTGGAAGTTACAGGGTACGTGGATTCACCCCTCCACTTT,CASSLEVTGYVDSPLHF
-,TRBJ1-1,TRBV12-3/TRBV12-4,-,TGTGCCAGCAGCCCAGGGGCCAATCTCGAAGCTTTCTTT,CASSPGANLEAFF
-,TRBJ2-7,TRBV4-2,-,TGTGCCAGCAGCCAACTTGGGTTGTACGAGCAGTACTTC,CASSQLGLYEQYF
few,TRBJ2-3,TRBV7-2,TRBD2,TGTGCCAGCACCTCCGCGGGGGGCACAGATACGCAGTATTTT,CASTSAGGTDTQYF
-,TRBJ2-1,TRBV10-3,TRBD1,TGTGCCATCAGTGCCCCGACAGGGAAGTTCGATGAGCAGTTCTTC,CAISAPTGKFDEQFF
few,TRBJ2-7,TRBV19,-,TGTGCCAGTAGTACCCTTTCGGGGTACGAGCAGTACTTC,CASSTLSGYEQYF
few,TRBJ2-1,TRBV6-5,-,TGTGCCAGCAGTTACGCGACCTACAATGAGCAGTTCTTC,CASSYATYNEQFF
many,TRBJ1-2,TRBV7-9,-,TGTGCCAGCAACCTGAACTATGACAGAACTGGCTACACCTTC,CASNLNYDRTGYTF
few,TRBJ1-1,TRBV7-2,-,TGTGCCAGCAGCCCAATGGGTCAGATGGCTTTCTTT,CASSPMGQMAFF
-,TRBJ2-1,TRBV7-9,TRBD2,TGTGCCAGCAGCCGACTAGCGGGGGGGCTATATGAGCAGTTCTTC,CASSRLAGGLYEQFF
few,TRBJ2-1,TRBV7-9,TRBD2,TGTGCCAGCAGCTTAGAGAGCGGGGGGAACTCCTACAATGAGCAGTTCTTC,CASSLESGGNSYNEQFF
-,TRBJ1-1,TRBV7-2,-,TGTGCCAGCAGCTTAGTAGGGACGAGAAACACTGAAGCTTTCTTT,CASSLVGTRNTEAFF
few,TRBJ2-2,TRBV6-5,TRBD1,TGTGCCAGCAGTTACCAAGACAGGGGGTTAGCGAACACCGGGGAGCTGTTTTTT,CASSYQDRGLANTGELFF